One sample yielded the 27 T cell receptor beta chains listed below, sequenced in a study of blood T cell repertoires in COVID-19. Produced via immunoSEQ multiplex PCR; TCRdb's table is partial and in-frame only. The sample records around 60,000 clones, 88% being singletons. Sequences were obtained from peripheral blood. These receptors were obtained from a man aged 50 or older with active COVID-19.

The CDR3 DNA follows: TGCGCCAGCAGCTTGGGGGGGGTTGGCAATCAGCCCCAGCATTTT. Amino acid sequence: CASSLGGVGNQPQHF. The rearrangement joins TRBV5-1 to TRBJ1-5, with a tentative D call TRBD1 (5 bases). Deletions cut 0 bases from V and 2 bases from J, with 9 bases between. This CDR3 comprises 15 residues. The germline V gene encodes CDR1 SGHRS and CDR2 YFSETQ.

This chain links TRBV21-1 with TRBJ2-1; whether TRBD2, the table's D call, matches the DNA was not checked. TRBV21-1 constitutes a pseudogene. The length of the CDR3 is 18 residues. CDR3 DNA sequence: TGTGCCAGCAGCAAAAAAAAACGTCTAGCGGGGACCTACAATGAGCAGTTCTTC. Translation: CASSKKKRLAGTYNEQFF.

The J gene is TRBJ1-1, the V gene TRBV5-6; 11 nucleotides agree with TRBD1. V gave up 1 base and J gave up 11 bases; unmatched junction bases: 4. CDR1 is SGHDT, CDR2 YYEEEE, per germline. The CDR3 runs to 13 residues. This chain's CDR3 is CASSLRTGGFAFF. The CDR3 nucleotides are TGTGCCAGCAGCTTGAGGACAGGGGGCTTTGCTTTCTTT. Full variable domain (outside the CDR3, taken from reference TRBV5-6 and TRBJ1-1): DAGVTQSPTHLIKTRGQQVTLRCSPKSGHDTVSWYQQALGQGPQFIFQYYEEEERQRGNFPDRFSGHQFPNYSSELNVNALLLGDSALYLCASSLRTGGFAFFGQGTRLTVV.

The chain has TRBV6-2 or TRBV6-3 and TRBJ2-1, with 14 bases aligning to TRBD2. Germline CDR1 is MNHEY and CDR2 is SVGEGT. The CDR3 loop spans 18 amino acids. V shed 2 bases and J 7 bases; nucleotides not matched to a gene: 10. The CDR3 sequence is CASSYLAGLAGALNEQFF. The CDR3 region has the DNA TGTGCCAGCAGTTACCTAGCGGGACTAGCGGGGGCCCTGAATGAGCAGTTCTTC.

This rearrangement joins TRBV12-3 or TRBV12-4 to TRBJ1-1, with D possibly matching TRBD1 (5 bases). This CDR3 has 13 amino acids. V shed 2 bases and J shed 3 bases, with 7 bases lying between them. CDR3 region: CASSLRGDTEAFF. In DNA form, the CDR3 reads TGTGCCAGCAGTTTACGGGGGGACACTGAAGCTTTCTTT.

The chain carries TRBV5-6 and TRBJ2-2; 8 bases are shared with TRBD1. Germline V lookup: CDR1 SGHDT, CDR2 YYEEEE. V trimming: 6 bases; J trimming: 6 bases; junction bases outside the gene matches: 7. This CDR3 has 14 residues. The CDR3 loop is CASTIDRGAGELFF. CDR3 DNA sequence: TGTGCCAGCACCATCGACAGGGGTGCCGGGGAGCTGTTTTTT.

The V and J genes are TRBV6-5 and TRBJ1-4; the D gene is possibly TRBD1 (5 bases). The V end was cut by 6 bases, the J end by 8 bases, with 7 bases between. CDR3 length: 11 amino acids. CDR1 and CDR2 (germline): MNHEY, SVGAGI. The CDR3 nucleotides read TGTGCCAGCAGCCGACAGGAAAAACTGTTTTTT. As protein: CASSRQEKLFF.

The chain couples TRBV27 to TRBJ2-7; 11 bases line up with TRBD2. From germline, CDR1 is MNHEY and CDR2 SMNVEV (reference sequence). This CDR3 is built from 15 residues. With V trimmed by 8 bases and J by 9 bases, 15 bases remained unmatched. CDR3 sequence: CASSTGTSGAQGQYF. The CDR3 DNA reads TGTGCCAGCTCAACCGGGACTAGCGGTGCACAGGGGCAGTACTTC.

The chain is built from TRBV11-3 and TRBJ2-5; 8 nucleotides align to TRBD2. Germline V CDR1 and CDR2: SGHNT, YENEEA. The CDR3 length is 15 residues. Germline trimming cut 3 bases from V and 5 bases from J; bases unmatched to any gene: 8. The CDR3 DNA follows: TGTGCCAGCAGCTTGGGTAGCGGGGCGCGGGAGACCCAGTACTTC. Its translation is CASSLGSGARETQYF.

The V gene is TRBV5-6, the J gene TRBJ1-1; D uncertain. Between the trimmed V and J ends, which lost 1 base and 3 bases, there was a span of 7 bases. The CDR3 totals 13 residues. Per germline, CDR1 SGHDT and CDR2 YYEEEE. The CDR3 loop reads CASSLKRYTEAFF. The CDR3 DNA follows: TGTGCCAGCAGCTTGAAGAGATACACTGAAGCTTTCTTT. The variable domain in full, completed from reference TRBV5-6 and TRBJ1-1, reads DAGVTQSPTHLIKTRGQQVTLRCSPKSGHDTVSWYQQALGQGPQFIFQYYEEEERQRGNFPDRFSGHQFPNYSSELNVNALLLGDSALYLCASSLKRYTEAFFGQGTRLTVV.

The chain couples TRBV2 to TRBJ2-1; 10 nucleotides match TRBD2. Trimming cost V 5 bases and J 5 bases; bases outside gene matches: 6. This CDR3 has 15 residues. Germline lookup yields CDR1 SNHLY and CDR2 FYNNEI. The CDR3: CASSMGLAYNNEQFF. The CDR3, as DNA: TGTGCCAGCAGTATGGGACTAGCGTATAACAATGAGCAGTTCTTC.

The CDR3 DNA reads as TGTGCCACCAGTGATTCCTCAGGGTGGGATACGCAGTATTTT. Translated: CATSDSSGWDTQYF. V is TRBV24-1 and J is TRBJ2-3; D is possibly TRBD1 (5 bases). Trimming pared 2 bases from V and 6 bases from J, leaving 11 bases between. The CDR3 has 14 amino acids. The germline gives CDR1 KGHDR, CDR2 SFDVKD.

The chain employs TRBV5-4 and TRBJ1-6, with 7 nucleotides matching TRBD1. The V gene's germline CDR1 is SGHNT and CDR2 YYREEE (reference sequence). J was trimmed by 4 bases and V by 4 bases; bases with no gene match: 2. The CDR3 sequence is 14 residues long. The chain's CDR3 is CASSQDRYNSPLHF. CDR3 in DNA: TGTGCCAGCAGCCAGGACAGGTATAATTCACCCCTCCACTTT.

The chain employs TRBV6-2 or TRBV6-3 and TRBJ2-1; TRBD2 matches at 13 bases. Germline assignment: CDR1 MNHEY and CDR2 SVGEGT. The J segment lost 9 bases and the V segment lost 5 bases, leaving 10 bases of the junction unmatched. The CDR3 runs to 16 residues. The CDR3 loop is CASSALAGGPRGEQFF. CDR3 coding DNA: TGTGCCAGCAGTGCACTAGCGGGGGGGCCCCGTGGTGAGCAGTTCTTC.

V usage is TRBV5-8 and J usage is TRBJ2-3; TRBD1 might be the D (5 bases). The CDR3 length is 16 residues. V gave up 4 bases and J gave up 6 bases, with 21 bases separating them. The V gene's germline CDR1 is SGHTS and CDR2 YDEGEE. CDR3 region: CASSMDNGDLGDTQYF. CDR3 nucleotide sequence: TGTGCCAGCAGCATGGACAACGGAGACCTCGGCGATACGCAGTATTTT.

This clone occurred once. The chain links TRBV30 to TRBJ1-1; possibly TRBD1 for D (5 bases). Germline assignment: CDR1 GTSNPN and CDR2 SVGIG (reference sequence). There are 11 residues in the CDR3. With 5 bases removed from V and 5 bases from J, the gap between germline ends came to 9 bases. The DNA of the CDR3 is TGTGCCTGGTGGGGGGTGACTGAAGCTTTCTTT. Translating it yields CAWWGVTEAFF.

The chain couples TRBV7-2 to TRBJ1-2, with D unresolved. This CDR3 is built from 14 residues. The V gene's germline CDR1 is SGHTA and CDR2 FQGNSA. The V and J ends lost 1 base and 0 bases respectively, with 6 bases between them. This CDR3 reads CASSLGRANYGYTF. In DNA form, the CDR3 reads TGTGCCAGCAGCTTAGGCCGGGCTAACTATGGCTACACCTTC.

This chain uses TRBV7-9 with TRBJ1-2; weak D call: TRBD1 (5 bases). V was clipped by 4 bases and J by 8 bases, with 17 bases between them. Germline loops: CDR1 SEHNR, CDR2 FQNEAQ (reference sequence). The CDR3 sequence is 14 residues long. This CDR3 reads CASSSPGPRGGYTF. DNA of the CDR3: TGTGCCAGCAGCTCCCCCGGGCCCCGGGGGGGCTACACCTTC.

This clone was found once. The rearrangement joins TRBV4-2 to TRBJ1-6; the D gene is possibly TRBD1 (6 bases). Looked up from germline, CDR1 is LGHNA and CDR2 is YNFKEQ. The CDR3 spans 15 residues. The V end lost 2 bases, the J end lost 13 bases, and 18 bases lay between the germline ends. The CDR3 DNA reads as TGTGCCAGCAGCCAACAAGGGGACATGATCTCTCCCCTCCACTTT. Translating gives CASSQQGDMISPLHF.

The V and J genes are TRBV11-2 and TRBJ1-2; D is unresolved. Deletions cut 0 bases from V and 7 bases from J, with 9 bases between. CDR3 size: 13 residues. Germline values: CDR1 SGHAT, CDR2 FQNNGV. CDR3 loop: CASSLEPGAGYTF. As DNA, the CDR3 is TGTGCCAGCAGCTTAGAGCCGGGAGCTGGCTACACCTTC.

The table lists this clone with a few counts. The V gene is TRBV4-2, the J gene TRBJ1-6; TRBD1 matches at 10 bases. The CDR3 totals 16 residues. The ends lost 0 bases at V and 10 bases at J; junction bases unmatched: 6. Germline values: CDR1 LGHNA, CDR2 YNFKEQ. The CDR3 DNA reads TGTGCCAGCAGCCAAGATCACGGGACAGGGGTATCACCCCTCCACTTT. Protein: CASSQDHGTGVSPLHF.

The chain has TRBV7-2 and TRBJ2-3, with TRBD2 as a possible D gene (7 bases). Germline-derived CDR1 and CDR2 are SGHTA and FQGNSA. CDR3 length: 14 amino acids. V was pared by 4 bases and J by 4 bases, with 12 bases between. CDR3 amino acids: CASSSRGGPDTQYF. The CDR3 bases are TGTGCCAGCAGCTCGAGGGGGGGCCCAGATACGCAGTATTTT.

The count of this clone is one. The rearrangement joins TRBV20-1 to TRBJ1-6, with D perhaps TRBD1 (5 bases). Germline-derived CDR1 and CDR2 are DFQATT and SNEGSKA (reference sequence). The CDR3 totals 13 residues. Trimming shortened V by 3 bases and J by 4 bases, and 7 bases separated the two germline ends. The CDR3 reads CSASTGYNSPLHF. As DNA, the CDR3 is TGCAGTGCTAGTACAGGTTATAATTCACCCCTCCACTTT.

V gene TRBV15 combines with J gene TRBJ1-5; no clear D. This CDR3 is built from 16 residues. Between the trimmed V and J ends, which lost 5 bases and 2 bases, there was a span of 16 bases. Per the germline V gene, CDR1 is LNHNV and CDR2 is YYDKDF (reference sequence). The CDR3, as DNA: TGTGCCACCAGCGCATCGGGAGGGTCGGGCAATCAGCCCCAGCATTTT. It specifies CATSASGGSGNQPQHF.

DNA of the CDR3: TGTGCCAGCAGCTTTGCGGACACTGAAGCTTTCTTT. Protein sequence: CASSFADTEAFF. The V call is TRBV7-2, the J call TRBJ1-1; D remains ambiguous. CDR1 and CDR2 (germline): SGHTA, FQGNSA. The CDR3 spans 12 residues. V lost 3 bases and J 3 bases, leaving 5 bases between the germline ends.

The rearrangement links TRBV23-1 to TRBJ2-1, with 13 bases fitting TRBD2. TRBV23-1 is an ORF, and what it does is uncertain. The CDR3 length is 13 residues. The J segment lost 9 bases and the V segment lost 8 bases, leaving 4 bases of the junction unmatched. CDR3 sequence (DNA): TGCGCCAGCTTGGGACTAGCGGGGAGTGAGCAGTTCTTC. This codes for CASLGLAGSEQFF.

V and J are TRBV27 and TRBJ1-1, with TRBD1 identical over 7 bases. The CDR3 covers 14 residues. J lost 1 base, V lost 7 bases, and 6 bases had no gene match. Germline V gene data show CDR1 as MNHEY and CDR2 as SMNVEV (reference sequence). The DNA of the CDR3 is TGTGCCAGCAACCGACAGGGCCCGAACACTGAAGCTTTCTTT. It translates to CASNRQGPNTEAFF.